These 21 T cell receptor beta chains originate from one sample sequenced in a study of T cells after yellow fever vaccination. From the 5' RACE reads, TCRdb called clonotypes with MiXCR, one entry per CDR3 protein. The data contain 250,000 to 400,000 distinct CDR3 sequences, 4% to 5.5% of them singletons. Sequenced material: PBMCs, taken 15 days after the yellow fever booster vaccination. The receptors derive from a young man who received the YFV17D yellow fever vaccine.

This clonotype was counted a few times. The chain links TRBV15 to TRBJ2-5; 8 nucleotides line up with TRBD2. The CDR3 loop spans 15 amino acids. Germline assignment: CDR1 LNHNV and CDR2 YYDKDF (reference sequence). With 1 base clipped from V and 5 bases from J, the junction kept 6 bases outside the gene matches. The CDR3 loop reads CATSRVGGAGETQYF. DNA of the CDR3: TGTGCCACCAGCAGAGTCGGGGGGGCCGGTGAGACCCAGTACTTC.

This clonotype was detected ten times or more. This sequence joins TRBV7-9 and TRBJ2-5; a weak D match, TRBD1 (6 bases). The length of the CDR3 is 12 residues. With 3 bases removed from V and 8 bases from J, the gap between germline ends came to 10 bases. Germline CDR1 and CDR2: SEHNR and FQNEAQ (reference sequence). The chain's CDR3 is CASSFRDTTQYF. The CDR3 nucleotides read TGTGCCAGCAGCTTCCGGGACACAACCCAGTACTTC.

Only a few counts were recorded for this clonotype. This rearrangement joins TRBV5-1 to TRBJ1-4, with D possibly TRBD1 on 6 matching bases. CDR3 length: 15 residues. Trimming took 0 bases from V and 5 from J, leaving 11 bases between them. Germline CDR1 is SGHRS and CDR2 is YFSETQ. The CDR3 region has the DNA TGCGCCAGCAGCTTGGGACAGGAAGGGAATGAAAAACTGTTTTTT. This translates into CASSLGQEGNEKLFF.

This clonotype showed up many times. The J gene is TRBJ1-1, the V gene TRBV6-2 or TRBV6-3; D possibly corresponds to TRBD1 (5 bases). V dropped 2 bases and J dropped 5 bases, with 9 bases sitting between them. This CDR3 region has 13 residues. CDR1 and CDR2 (germline): MNHEY, SVGEGT. The CDR3 nucleotides are TGTGCCAGCAGTTACAGGGGAGGTACTGAAGCTTTCTTT. It codes for CASSYRGGTEAFF.

This clonotype came up a few times. The rearrangement links TRBV7-2 to TRBJ1-2, with D possibly matching TRBD1 (6 bases). Germline-derived CDR1 and CDR2 are SGHTA and FQGNSA. The V end lost 1 base, the J end lost 4 bases, and 19 bases lay between the germline ends. This CDR3 has 17 residues. CDR3 in amino acids: CASSLVGYRALGYGYTF. The CDR3 DNA reads as TGTGCCAGCAGCTTAGTTGGGTACAGGGCCCTAGGCTATGGCTACACCTTC.

This clonotype was counted many times. The gene calls are TRBV15 and TRBJ1-2; TRBD1 matches at 8 bases. Looked up from germline, CDR1 is LNHNV and CDR2 is YYDKDF (reference sequence). The junction had 8 bases not matched to a gene; V was cut back by 1 base and J by 1 base. The CDR3 loop spans 17 amino acids. The CDR3 loop reads CATSRGRGLEYNYGYTF. The CDR3 DNA reads as TGTGCCACCAGCAGAGGCAGGGGGCTTGAATATAACTATGGCTACACCTTC.

The chain has TRBV3-1 and TRBJ2-7; 9 bases map to TRBD1. This CDR3 is 16 amino acids long. With V trimmed by 4 bases and J by 4 bases, 11 bases remained unmatched. The V gene's germline CDR1 is LGHDT and CDR2 YNNKEL (reference sequence). This CDR3 is CASSPTPGTGSYEQYV. The CDR3 nucleotides read TGTGCCAGCAGCCCTACGCCCGGGACAGGGTCTTACGAGCAGTACGTC.

V and J are TRBV19 and TRBJ2-5, with 8 bases lining up with TRBD1. Trimming cost V 7 bases and J 2 bases; bases outside gene matches: 9. Germline V lookup: CDR1 LNHDA, CDR2 SQIVND (reference sequence). The CDR3 contains 15 residues. This chain's CDR3 is CASTLTGAKQETQYF. The CDR3, as DNA: TGTGCCAGTACCCTGACAGGGGCGAAACAAGAGACCCAGTACTTC.

This clonotype was seen ten or more times. This chain uses TRBV5-1 with TRBJ2-3; TRBD1 matches 8 bases. There are 13 residues in the CDR3. The V gene's germline CDR1 is SGHRS and CDR2 YFSETQ. V was clipped by 5 bases and J by 4 bases; unmatched bases: 3. The CDR3 is CASRQGGSDTQYF. CDR3 nucleotide sequence: TGCGCCAGCAGACAGGGGGGTTCAGATACGCAGTATTTT.

This clonotype came up a few times. The chain employs TRBV7-9 and TRBJ2-7; no clear D gene. Trimming removed 1 base at V and 3 bases at J, with 10 bases between. The CDR3 is 14 amino acids. Germline CDR1 and CDR2: SEHNR and FQNEAQ (reference sequence). Here the CDR3 reads CASSLGQLIYEQYF. The CDR3 region has the DNA TGTGCCAGCAGCTTAGGTCAACTCATCTACGAGCAGTACTTC.

The chain combines TRBV5-4 with TRBJ2-5, with TRBD2 identical over 8 bases. The CDR3 is 14 residues long. CDR1 and CDR2 (germline): SGHNT, YYREEE (reference sequence). J gave up 4 bases and V 3 bases, and 5 bases lay outside the gene matches. The CDR3 DNA reads as TGTGCCAGCAGCTCGGGACTAGTTACAGAGACCCAGTACTTC. This encodes CASSSGLVTETQYF.

As regards this clonotype: One junction end disagrees with the germline gene, perhaps due to a read error. The chain employs TRBV5-1 and TRBJ2-1; perhaps TRBD1 as D (6 bases). From germline, CDR1 is SGHRS and CDR2 YFSETQ. The CDR3 contains 14 residues. CDR3 in amino acids: CASRQENSCNEQFF. The CDR3 bases are TGCGCCAGCCGACAGGAGAACTCCTGCAATGAGCAGTTCTTC.

This clonotype was recorded many times. The rearrangement links TRBV5-1 to TRBJ1-1, with 8 bases matching TRBD1. In germline, CDR1 is SGHRS, CDR2 YFSETQ. This CDR3 contains 15 residues. The ends lost 0 bases at V and 6 bases at J; junction bases unmatched: 7. The CDR3 bases are TGCGCCAGCAGCTTGGTGACAGGGGATGTCGCTGAAGCTTTCTTT. Amino acid sequence: CASSLVTGDVAEAFF. Together with reference TRBV5-1 and TRBJ1-1, the CDR3 gives the full variable domain: KAGVTQTPRYLIKTRGQQVTLSCSPISGHRSVSWYQQTPGQGLQFLFEYFSETQRNKGNFPGRFSGRQFSNSRSEMNVSTLELGDSALYLCASSLVTGDVAEAFFGQGTRLTVV.

This clonotype was detected a few times. J is TRBJ2-1 and V is TRBV7-9, with D possibly matching TRBD1 (6 bases). Looked up from germline, CDR1 is SEHNR and CDR2 is FQNEAQ (reference sequence). The CDR3 covers 16 residues. V lost 4 bases and J lost 0, with 13 bases in between. CDR3 sequence reads: CASSWGGQSSYNEQFF. The DNA of the CDR3 is TGTGCCAGCAGCTGGGGTGGACAGAGCTCCTACAATGAGCAGTTCTTC.

The chain uses TRBV4-1 and TRBJ2-7; tentatively, D is TRBD1 (6 bases). The CDR3 length is 15 residues. The V gene lost 0 bases and the J gene lost 4 bases, with 13 bases spanning the gap. Germline CDR1 reads MGHRA; CDR2 reads YSYEKL. CDR3 loop: CASSQDNREIYEQYV. The CDR3 DNA reads as TGCGCCAGCAGCCAAGATAACAGGGAAATATACGAGCAGTACGTC.

This clonotype was detected many times. The gene calls are TRBV9 and TRBJ2-2; no reliable D call. V dropped 7 bases and J dropped 4 bases, with 20 bases sitting between them. Germline-derived CDR1 and CDR2 are SGDLS and YYNGEE. The CDR3 consists of 16 residues. CDR3 residues: CASSARRVKSTGELFF. Written as DNA, the CDR3 is TGTGCCAGCTCCGCGCGAAGGGTAAAGAGCACCGGGGAGCTGTTTTTT.

This clonotype has just a few counts. V usage is TRBV6-5 and J usage is TRBJ1-1; D perhaps matches TRBD1 (6 bases). CDR3 length: 12 residues. The V gene's germline CDR1 is MNHEY and CDR2 SVGAGI. V gave up 2 bases and J gave up 8 bases, with 9 bases separating them. Here the CDR3 reads CASSYGQGEAFF. The CDR3, as DNA: TGTGCCAGCAGTTACGGTCAGGGGGAAGCTTTCTTT.

This clonotype was seen ten or more times. The chain couples TRBV29-1 to TRBJ1-2; unclear D gene. This CDR3 is 10 amino acids long. V was cut by 6 bases and J by 6 bases, with 8 bases left in between. Germline V lookup: CDR1 SQVTM, CDR2 ANQGSEA. The CDR3 here is CSVDRHGYTF. CDR3 bases: TGCAGCGTCGACCGGCATGGCTACACCTTC. The whole variable domain, filled in from reference TRBV29-1 and TRBJ1-2, reads SAVISQKPSRDICQRGTSLTIQCQVDSQVTMMFWYRQQPGQSLTLIATANQGSEATYESGFVIDKFPISRPNLTFSTLTVSNMSPEDSSIYLCSVDRHGYTFGSGTRLTVV.

The chain carries TRBV5-5 and TRBJ1-2, with D perhaps matching TRBD1 (6 bases). This CDR3 has 13 amino acids. The V end was cut by 3 bases, the J end by 4 bases, with 10 bases between. Germline V CDR1 and CDR2: SGHKS, YYEKEE (reference sequence). As DNA, the CDR3 is TGTGCCAGCAGCTCCGCAGGGGTCTATGGCTACACCTTC. This codes for CASSSAGVYGYTF.

The V call is TRBV28, the J call TRBJ2-4; the D gene is possibly TRBD1 (6 bases). The CDR3 covers 15 residues. The V and J ends lost 1 base and 4 bases respectively, with 11 bases between them. Germline loops: CDR1 MDHEN, CDR2 SYDVKM. DNA of the CDR3: TGTGCCAGCAGTTTATTTTACAGGGTTAAAAACATTCAGTACTTC. Residues: CASSLFYRVKNIQYF.

This clonotype was detected a few times. The V gene is TRBV27, the J gene TRBJ1-1; 8 positions match TRBD1. With V trimmed by 5 bases and J by 1 base, 9 bases remained unmatched. The germline CDR1 and CDR2 sequences are MNHEY and SMNVEV (reference sequence). The CDR3 contains 16 residues. Here the CDR3 reads CASSPGGVEGNTEAFF. The CDR3 DNA is TGTGCCAGCAGTCCAGGGGGCGTCGAGGGGAACACTGAAGCTTTCTTT.